A selection of T cell receptor beta chains follows, all from one sample in a study of T cell responses to AZD1222 COVID-19 vaccine. The table came from immunoSEQ multiplex PCR; TCRdb's copy has only in-frame clones and leaves some out. The table lists roughly 120,000 clones, roughly 93% of them singletons. Sequenced here: peripheral blood, sampled 28 days after the second AZD1222 dose. These receptors were taken from an adult who received the AZD1222 COVID-19 vaccine. Each CDR3 is given with its conserved first and last residue. Fields, in order: CDR3 DNA, CDR3 protein, CDR3 length, J gene, V gene, clone size, D gene. The D gene is left open where the match is weak. Clone sizes are given selectively: once, few, many, or a class where the clone is expanded.

cdr3_nt: TGCGCCAGCAGTGCTCCGAGCTCTGGAAACACCATATATTTT
cdr3_aa: CASSAPSSGNTIYF
cdr3_length: 14
j_call: TRBJ1-3
v_call: TRBV10-1
clone_size: -
d_call: -

cdr3_nt: TGTGCCAGCGCACCTCACACTGGGGACAGGGGGCTTAGGAAGAGTGGCTACACCTTC
cdr3_aa: CASAPHTGDRGLRKSGYTF
cdr3_length: 19
j_call: TRBJ1-2
v_call: TRBV21-1
clone_size: -
d_call: -

cdr3_nt: TGTGCCAGCAGCCCCAGGGCAGATTATGGCTACACCTTC
cdr3_aa: CASSPRADYGYTF
cdr3_length: 13
j_call: TRBJ1-2
v_call: TRBV7-9
clone_size: -
d_call: -

cdr3_nt: TGCGCCAGCAGCCAAGTGTTGCAGGGAGGATCCTACGAGCAGTACTTC
cdr3_aa: CASSQVLQGGSYEQYF
cdr3_length: 16
j_call: TRBJ2-7
v_call: TRBV4-1
clone_size: -
d_call: -

cdr3_nt: TGTGCCAGCAGTTACGAGGTTCGGAGTGAAGCTTTCTTT
cdr3_aa: CASSYEVRSEAFF
cdr3_length: 13
j_call: TRBJ1-1
v_call: TRBV6-5
clone_size: -
d_call: -

cdr3_nt: TGTGCCAGCAGTTTAAGGGTTAATTCACCCCTCCACTTT
cdr3_aa: CASSLRVNSPLHF
cdr3_length: 13
j_call: TRBJ1-6
v_call: TRBV28
clone_size: -
d_call: -

cdr3_nt: TGTGCCAGCAGCGGACAGGTGGGGAATTCACCCCTCCACTTT
cdr3_aa: CASSGQVGNSPLHF
cdr3_length: 14
j_call: TRBJ1-6
v_call: TRBV2
clone_size: -
d_call: TRBD1

cdr3_nt: TGTGCCAGTTGGACAGCCCCCTATGGCTACACCTTC
cdr3_aa: CASWTAPYGYTF
cdr3_length: 12
j_call: TRBJ1-2
v_call: TRBV6-5
clone_size: -
d_call: -

cdr3_nt: TGTGCCAGTAGTATCAATAGCGGGAGGCGGAATGAGCAGTTCTTC
cdr3_aa: CASSINSGRRNEQFF
cdr3_length: 15
j_call: TRBJ2-1
v_call: TRBV19
clone_size: -
d_call: TRBD2

cdr3_nt: TGTGCCAGCTCACCGGGACAGGAGTATGGAGGTACCTTC
cdr3_aa: CASSPGQEYGGTF
cdr3_length: 13
j_call: TRBJ1-2
v_call: TRBV18
clone_size: -
d_call: TRBD1

cdr3_nt: TGTGCCAGTAGTATAGAACAGGGGAATCAGCCCCAGCATTTT
cdr3_aa: CASSIEQGNQPQHF
cdr3_length: 14
j_call: TRBJ1-5
v_call: TRBV19
clone_size: -
d_call: TRBD1

cdr3_nt: TGTGCCAGCTTTCCCAAGGCAGGAGGCAATCAGCCCCAGCATTTT
cdr3_aa: CASFPKAGGNQPQHF
cdr3_length: 15
j_call: TRBJ1-5
v_call: TRBV6-5
clone_size: once
d_call: -

cdr3_nt: TGTGCCAGCAGCTTAGTGCCCATTCCGGGACCCACGGAAAAACTGTTTTTT
cdr3_aa: CASSLVPIPGPTEKLFF
cdr3_length: 17
j_call: TRBJ1-4
v_call: TRBV7-2
clone_size: -
d_call: -

cdr3_nt: TGCGCCAGCAGCTTGTCGGTTCGGGATAATGAAAAACTGTTTTTT
cdr3_aa: CASSLSVRDNEKLFF
cdr3_length: 15
j_call: TRBJ1-4
v_call: TRBV5-1
clone_size: once
d_call: -

cdr3_nt: TGTGCCTGGAGTGTGGGTGGCACGGAGCTGTTTTTT
cdr3_aa: CAWSVGGTELFF
cdr3_length: 12
j_call: TRBJ2-2
v_call: TRBV30
clone_size: -
d_call: -

cdr3_nt: TGTGCCAGCAGCCTAACCGGACCTTCCGGGAGATTCGGCTACACCTTC
cdr3_aa: CASSLTGPSGRFGYTF
cdr3_length: 16
j_call: TRBJ1-2
v_call: TRBV14
clone_size: -
d_call: -

cdr3_nt: TGCGCCAGCAGTGAGTCTGTGGCGGGGGGATCCTACGAGCAGTACTTC
cdr3_aa: CASSESVAGGSYEQYF
cdr3_length: 16
j_call: TRBJ2-7
v_call: TRBV10-1
clone_size: -
d_call: TRBD2

cdr3_nt: TGTGCCAGCAGCTTCTCCGACGGAAGGAACACTGAAGCTTTCTTT
cdr3_aa: CASSFSDGRNTEAFF
cdr3_length: 15
j_call: TRBJ1-1
v_call: TRBV7-8
clone_size: -
d_call: -

cdr3_nt: TGTGCCAGCAGCTTAAGGGGGGACTCACCCCTCCACTTT
cdr3_aa: CASSLRGDSPLHF
cdr3_length: 13
j_call: TRBJ1-6
v_call: TRBV7-9
clone_size: -
d_call: -

cdr3_nt: TGTGCCAGCAGCTCTAGACAGGCCTACGAGCAGTACTTC
cdr3_aa: CASSSRQAYEQYF
cdr3_length: 13
j_call: TRBJ2-7
v_call: TRBV13
clone_size: once
d_call: -

cdr3_nt: TGCGCCAGCAGCCAAAGGTTAGCGGGCGTCTCCTACAATGAGCAGTTCTTC
cdr3_aa: CASSQRLAGVSYNEQFF
cdr3_length: 17
j_call: TRBJ2-1
v_call: TRBV4-1
clone_size: -
d_call: TRBD2

cdr3_nt: TGTGCCAGCTCACCGGCGGACAGCAATCAGCCCCAGCATTTT
cdr3_aa: CASSPADSNQPQHF
cdr3_length: 14
j_call: TRBJ1-5
v_call: TRBV18
clone_size: once
d_call: -

cdr3_nt: TGTGCCAGCAGCCCCCTCACAGGGATCACAATTCCGTACTTC
cdr3_aa: CASSPLTGITIPYF
cdr3_length: 14
j_call: TRBJ2-7
v_call: TRBV14
clone_size: -
d_call: -

cdr3_nt: TGTGCCAGCAGCCCCCAGGGAGAGACCCAGTACTTC
cdr3_aa: CASSPQGETQYF
cdr3_length: 12
j_call: TRBJ2-5
v_call: TRBV7-6
clone_size: -
d_call: -

cdr3_nt: TGTGCCAGTTCCCCGACGAGTGGACGTACGACCTACGAGCAGTACTTC
cdr3_aa: CASSPTSGRTTYEQYF
cdr3_length: 16
j_call: TRBJ2-7
v_call: TRBV25-1
clone_size: -
d_call: -

cdr3_nt: TGTGCCAGCAGCTTAGCCCCCGGGACAGGGCAAATCTTT
cdr3_aa: CASSLAPGTGQIF
cdr3_length: 13
j_call: TRBJ1-1
v_call: TRBV6-5
clone_size: -
d_call: TRBD1

cdr3_nt: TGTGCCACCATAGGGACAGGGGCTAGCAATGAGCAGTTCTTC
cdr3_aa: CATIGTGASNEQFF
cdr3_length: 14
j_call: TRBJ2-1
v_call: TRBV27
clone_size: once
d_call: TRBD1

cdr3_nt: TGCGCCAGCAGCAACGGGAACACTGAAGCTTTCTTT
cdr3_aa: CASSNGNTEAFF
cdr3_length: 12
j_call: TRBJ1-1
v_call: TRBV5-1
clone_size: -
d_call: -

cdr3_nt: TGTGCCAGCAGCTCGTCCGATAGTCAGTTTAACTATGGCTACACCTTC
cdr3_aa: CASSSSDSQFNYGYTF
cdr3_length: 16
j_call: TRBJ1-2
v_call: TRBV3-1/TRBV3-2
clone_size: -
d_call: -